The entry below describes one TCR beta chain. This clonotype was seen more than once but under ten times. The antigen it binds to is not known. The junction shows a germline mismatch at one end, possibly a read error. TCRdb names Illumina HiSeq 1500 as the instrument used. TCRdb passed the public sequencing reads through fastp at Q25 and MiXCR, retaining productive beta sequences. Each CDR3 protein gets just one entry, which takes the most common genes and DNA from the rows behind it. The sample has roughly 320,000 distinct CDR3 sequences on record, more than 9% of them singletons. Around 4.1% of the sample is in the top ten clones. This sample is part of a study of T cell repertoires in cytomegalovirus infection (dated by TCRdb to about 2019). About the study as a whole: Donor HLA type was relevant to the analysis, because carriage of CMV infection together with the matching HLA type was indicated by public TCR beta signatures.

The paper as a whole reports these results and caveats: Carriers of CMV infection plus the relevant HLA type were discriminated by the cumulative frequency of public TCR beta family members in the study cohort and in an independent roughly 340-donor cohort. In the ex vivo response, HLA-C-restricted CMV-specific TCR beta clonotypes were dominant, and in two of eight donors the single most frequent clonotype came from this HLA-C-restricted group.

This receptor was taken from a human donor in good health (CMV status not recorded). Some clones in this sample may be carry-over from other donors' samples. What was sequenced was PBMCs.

The sequenced DNA: TGCGCCAGCAGTTTGGCAGGGGATACCGAGCAGTACTTC. Its translation reads: CASSLAGDTEQYF. Recombination connected TRBV5-1 to TRBJ2-7; possibly the D gene is TRBD1, per 6 matching bases. The CDR3 starts with the cysteine, ends with the phenylalanine, and has 13 residues. Only the CDR3 DNA stays, 39 bases, in frame from base 1. CDR1 and CDR2 were assigned from the germline V gene as SGHRS and YFSETQ.